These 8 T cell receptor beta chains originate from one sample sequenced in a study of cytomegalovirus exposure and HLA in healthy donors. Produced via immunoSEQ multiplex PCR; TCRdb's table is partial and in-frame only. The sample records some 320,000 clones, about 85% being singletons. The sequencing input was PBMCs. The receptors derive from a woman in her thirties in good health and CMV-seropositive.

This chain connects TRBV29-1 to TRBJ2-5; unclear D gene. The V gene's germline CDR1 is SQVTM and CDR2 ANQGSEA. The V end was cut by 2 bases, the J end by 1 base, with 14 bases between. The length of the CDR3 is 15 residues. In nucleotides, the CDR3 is TGCAGCGTTGAAACCCCTTCGACGGGCCAAGAGACCCAGTACTTC. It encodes CSVETPSTGQETQYF.

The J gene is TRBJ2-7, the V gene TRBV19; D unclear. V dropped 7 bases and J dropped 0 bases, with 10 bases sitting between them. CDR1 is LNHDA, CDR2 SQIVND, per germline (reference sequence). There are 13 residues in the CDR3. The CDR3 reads CASKSTNSYEQYF. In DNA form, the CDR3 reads TGTGCCAGTAAAAGTACTAACTCCTACGAGCAGTACTTC.

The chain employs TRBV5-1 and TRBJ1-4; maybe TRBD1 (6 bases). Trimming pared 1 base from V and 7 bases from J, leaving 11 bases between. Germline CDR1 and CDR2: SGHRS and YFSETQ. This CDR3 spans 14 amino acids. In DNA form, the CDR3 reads TGCGCCAGCAGCTTGTCACCAGGGGCTGAAAAACTGTTTTTT. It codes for CASSLSPGAEKLFF.

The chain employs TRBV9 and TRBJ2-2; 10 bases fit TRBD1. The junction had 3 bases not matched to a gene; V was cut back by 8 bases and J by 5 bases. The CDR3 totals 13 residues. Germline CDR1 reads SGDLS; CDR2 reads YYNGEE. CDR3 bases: TGTGCCAGTGGGACAGGGGCGACCGGGGAGCTGTTTTTT. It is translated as CASGTGATGELFF.

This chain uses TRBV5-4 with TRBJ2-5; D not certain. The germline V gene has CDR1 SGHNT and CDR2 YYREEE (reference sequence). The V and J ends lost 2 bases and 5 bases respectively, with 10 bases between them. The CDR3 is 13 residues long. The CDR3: CASSFRAQETQYF. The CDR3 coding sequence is TGTGCCAGCAGCTTCCGAGCTCAGGAGACCCAGTACTTC.

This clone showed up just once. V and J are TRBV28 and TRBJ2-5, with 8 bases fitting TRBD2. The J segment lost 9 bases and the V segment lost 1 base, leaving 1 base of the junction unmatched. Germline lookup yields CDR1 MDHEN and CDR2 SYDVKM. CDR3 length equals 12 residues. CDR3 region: CASSLFGRAQYF. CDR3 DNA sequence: TGTGCCAGCAGTTTATTCGGGAGGGCCCAGTACTTC.

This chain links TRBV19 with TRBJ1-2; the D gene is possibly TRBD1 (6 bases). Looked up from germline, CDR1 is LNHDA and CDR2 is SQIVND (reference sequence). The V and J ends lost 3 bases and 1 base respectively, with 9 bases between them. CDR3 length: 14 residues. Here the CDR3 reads CASSMTQGNYGYTF. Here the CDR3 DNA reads TGTGCCAGTAGTATGACACAGGGTAACTATGGCTACACCTTC.

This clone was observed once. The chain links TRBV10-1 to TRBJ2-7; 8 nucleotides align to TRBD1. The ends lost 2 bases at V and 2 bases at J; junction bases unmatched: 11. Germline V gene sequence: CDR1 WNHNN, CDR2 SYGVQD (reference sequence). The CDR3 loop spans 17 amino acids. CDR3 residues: CASSEGGADRAPYEQYF. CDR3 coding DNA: TGCGCCAGCAGTGAGGGCGGTGCGGACAGGGCACCCTACGAGCAGTACTTC.